The T cell receptor beta chain described here comes from a study of T-cell reconstitution after alpha-beta-depleted transplantation in children. Many counts were recorded for this clonotype. Unique molecular identifiers were incorporated into the prepared TCRbeta library. TCRdb re-derived calls from the PCR reads in MiXCR, one entry per CDR3 protein. Of 190,000 or so distinct CDR3 sequences in the sample, over 5.5% are singletons; the top ten hold 3%. CDR3 size: 17 residues. Germline values: CDR1 SGHRS, CDR2 YFSETQ. The V and J ends lost 1 base and 5 bases respectively, with 22 bases between them. The receptor was derived from a human donor who donated a stem cell graft to a child with Wiskott-Aldrich syndrome. The sequences come from PBMCs from the stem cell graft donor, collected from the stem cell graft. The V gene is TRBV5-1, the J gene TRBJ2-7; D is tentatively TRBD1 or TRBD2 (5 bases each). The CDR3, as DNA: TGCGCCAGCAGCTTGACCGGGACCGCTAATCCGTTTGACGAGCAGTACTTC. The encoded protein is CASSLTGTANPFDEQYF.